The sequence of this T cell receptor beta chain was determined in a study of blood T cell repertoires in COVID-19 (dated by TCRdb to the early 2020s). About the study as a whole: Collaborator samples came from the United States, Italy and Spain and covered acute and convalescent phases of COVID-19. The samples were drawn from two sources: the first 160 participants of the ongoing ImmuneRACE study, and 950 to 1,500 subjects contributed by 6 global collaborators. The repertoires were released in a freely available public database intended as a resource for research on the immune response to SARS-CoV-2. Where HLA class I and class II types were available, the types were taken from metadata supplied by the sample provider, not from assay-based typing. The material from the prospective study consisted of cDNA or gDNA derived from T cells, B-cell-depleted T cells, or PBMCs. Sample metadata almost always included a de-identified subject ID, COVID-19 status, age in years and sex. Deeply sampled blood TCRbeta repertoires from subjects exposed to, actively infected with, or recovered from COVID-19 were included in the dataset.

With respect to this clone: This receptor's antigen is unknown. Base qualities are not at hand, and no much larger clone is one base apart.

The paper's findings and limits, for the study overall: The quantity of clinical and demographic metadata differed by source and by participant and was supplied without curation.

From cysteine to phenylalanine, the CDR3 is 15 amino acids long. Left in the record is the CDR3 DNA by itself, 45 bases read in frame from the first base. Germline trimming amounts to 3 bases on V and 3 bases on J, with 3 as the count of junction bases outside the gene matches. Sequences MDHEN (CDR1) and SYDVKM (CDR2) are obtained from the germline V gene. TCRbeta CDR3 regions were amplified from genomic DNA by means of the immunoSEQ Assay, a bias-controlled multiplex PCR. The original pipeline was this. The number of nucleated cells in each sample was estimated from the amplification of reference gene primers within the assay. To quantify the absolute abundance of each unique TCRbeta CDR3 rearrangement, sequence reads were collapsed and filtered. For each sample, productive Simpson clonality was calculated as the square root of Simpson's diversity index over productive rearrangements. The table was pulled from immuneACCESS by TCRdb, which kept in-frame rearrangements only. Such tables lose some clones; where checked, under half of the loss comes from unresolved V genes, and the rest has no known cause. V, J and clone size reflect that table, while D and trimming were determined from the DNA. A total of around 170,000 clones appear in this sample, around 86% of them only once. The ten largest clones add up to roughly 6.1% of the sample.

Whole blood was collected in K2EDTA tubes by collaborating institutions according to the institutions' own protocols. For TCRbeta analysis, collaborators shipped samples in one of three forms: frozen whole blood, isolated PBMCs, or DNA extracted from either of those sample types. Sequencing input: peripheral blood. The rearrangement joined TRBV28 to TRBJ2-2; a stretch of 8 junction bases matches TRBD1. The sequence came from a woman aged 40 to 50 with acute or convalescent COVID-19. The CDR3 protein is CASSLWDRYTGELFF. DNA sequence: TGTGCCAGCAGTTTGTGGGACAGGTACACCGGGGAGCTGTTTTTT.